One sample yielded the 22 T cell receptor beta chains listed below, sequenced in a study of OX40 agonist ivuxolimab in advanced cancers. Some clones are missing from TCRdb's copy, which holds only in-frame ones; the method was immunoSEQ multiplex PCR. The sample has around 100,000 clones, about 91% seen once. Sample: CD4+ or CD8+ T cells sorted from blood, taken in a trial of the OX40 agonist ivuxolimab. Every receptor here comes from an adult with an advanced solid tumor such as melanoma, head and neck, liver or kidney cancer.

The chain combines TRBV7-3 with TRBJ1-5, with D possibly being TRBD1 (5 bases). The CDR3 is made up of 15 amino acids. With 1 base removed from V and 6 bases from J, the gap between germline ends came to 13 bases. From germline, CDR1 is SGHTA and CDR2 FQGTGA. The CDR3 DNA sequence: TGTGCCAGCAGCTTAATCCAGGGAATGGGTCAGCCCCAGCATTTT. Translating gives CASSLIQGMGQPQHF. Using reference TRBV7-3 and TRBJ1-5 for the parts outside the CDR3, the full variable domain is GAGVSQTPSNKVTEKGKYVELRCDPISGHTALYWYRQSLGQGPEFLIYFQGTGAADDSGLPNDRFFAVRPEGSVSTLKIQRTERGDSAVYLCASSLIQGMGQPQHFGDGTRLSIL.

This clone appeared once. V and J are TRBV28 and TRBJ1-1, with 8 positions matching TRBD1. The CDR3 spans 14 residues. Unmatched junction bases numbered 4, after V lost 6 bases and J lost 1 base. CDR1 and CDR2 from the germline V gene are MDHEN and SYDVKM. The CDR3 reads CASSPTGGNTEAFF. The DNA of the CDR3 is TGTGCCAGCAGCCCCACAGGGGGGAACACTGAAGCTTTCTTT.

The chain joins TRBV7-2 to TRBJ2-3, with D maybe TRBD1 (5 bases). V shed 1 base and J shed 6 bases, with 11 bases lying between them. The CDR3 extends over 14 amino acids. CDR1 is SGHTA, CDR2 FQGNSA, per germline. The CDR3 DNA is TGTGCCAGCAGCTTAGACAGGTTTAAGGATACGCAGTATTTT. It encodes CASSLDRFKDTQYF. Together with reference TRBV7-2 and TRBJ2-3, the CDR3 gives the full variable domain: GAGVSQSPSNKVTEKGKDVELRCDPISGHTALYWYRQSLGQGLEFLIYFQGNSAPDKSGLPSDRFSAERTGGSVSTLTIQRTQQEDSAVYLCASSLDRFKDTQYFGPGTRLTVL.

This rearrangement joins TRBV6-5 to TRBJ2-5; D gene uncertain. Trimming pared 0 bases from V and 1 base from J, leaving 6 bases between. The CDR3 consists of 14 residues. In germline, CDR1 is MNHEY, CDR2 SVGAGI. CDR3 in amino acids: CASSYSGIQETQYF. The CDR3 DNA sequence: TGTGCCAGCAGTTACTCCGGAATCCAAGAGACCCAGTACTTC.

The rearrangement links TRBV7-9 to TRBJ2-5, with D possibly matching TRBD1 (5 bases). V was cut by 5 bases and J by 0 bases, with 19 bases left in between. CDR3 length: 17 residues. Germline V gene sequence: CDR1 SEHNR, CDR2 FQNEAQ (reference sequence). This CDR3 is CASSPIGAEGYQETQYF. DNA of the CDR3: TGTGCCAGCAGCCCCATAGGGGCGGAAGGGTACCAAGAGACCCAGTACTTC.

This sequence joins TRBV7-2 and TRBJ2-6; D call uncertain. This CDR3 has 16 residues. V was cut by 3 bases and J by 0 bases, with 9 bases left in between. Per the germline V gene, CDR1 is SGHTA and CDR2 is FQGNSA. CDR3 bases: TGTGCCAGCAGCTTCTATGGCCCCTCTGGGGCCAACGTCCTGACTTTC. It encodes CASSFYGPSGANVLTF.

This clone was detected only once. The chain uses TRBV15 and TRBJ2-2; tentatively, D is TRBD1 or TRBD2 (5 bases each). Germline CDR1 is LNHNV and CDR2 is YYDKDF (reference sequence). The CDR3 is 16 residues long. V lost 1 base to trimming and J lost 4 bases, with 13 bases between them. This CDR3 is CATSRVRGVGTGELFF. The CDR3 DNA reads as TGTGCCACCAGCAGAGTCCGAGGGGTAGGCACCGGGGAGCTGTTTTTT. The complete variable domain, with remaining parts taken from reference TRBV15 and TRBJ2-2, reads DAMVIQNPRYQVTQFGKPVTLSCSQTLNHNVMYWYQQKSSQAPKLLFHYYDKDFNNEADTPDNFQSRRPNTSFCFLDIRSPGLGDTAMYLCATSRVRGVGTGELFFGEGSRLTVL.

The CDR3 DNA sequence: TGTGCCAGCAGTTACGACAGTGTAAAGCCCCAGCATTTT. This sequence encodes CASSYDSVKPQHF. V and J are TRBV6-5 and TRBJ1-5; TRBD1 might be the D (5 bases). CDR3 size: 13 residues. CDR1 is MNHEY, CDR2 SVGAGI, per germline. The ends were cut back, 2 bases at V and 8 bases at J, with 10 bases in the middle.

The chain combines TRBV28 with TRBJ2-1; D is ambiguous. The CDR3 has 11 amino acids. The V end lost 7 bases, the J end lost 7 bases, and 8 bases lay between the germline ends. The germline CDR1 and CDR2 sequences are MDHEN and SYDVKM. The DNA for the CDR3 is TGTGCCAGCACGAGGTGGAATGAGCAGTTCTTC. Residues: CASTRWNEQFF.

V gene TRBV14 combines with J gene TRBJ2-4; 7 bases are shared with TRBD2. CDR3 length: 14 residues. The V gene end was trimmed by 4 bases and the J gene end by 6 bases; junction bases not matched to a gene: 6. CDR1 and CDR2 (germline): SGHDN, FVKESK. The CDR3 nucleotides read TGTGCCAGCAGCCCCGGGGGGTCCAGAAACATTCAGTACTTC. Translated: CASSPGGSRNIQYF.

V and J are TRBV2 and TRBJ1-5; 7 positions agree with TRBD1. Per the germline V gene, CDR1 is SNHLY and CDR2 is FYNNEI. The CDR3 length is 17 residues. With V trimmed by 6 bases and J by 3 bases, 14 bases remained unmatched. The CDR3: CASRRDSPPEPNQPQHF. The CDR3 DNA follows: TGTGCCAGCAGGAGGGACAGCCCACCAGAGCCCAATCAGCCCCAGCATTTT. Combining the CDR3 with reference TRBV2 and TRBJ1-5 gives the whole variable domain EPEVTQTPSHQVTQMGQEVILRCVPISNHLYFYWYRQILGQKVEFLVSFYNNEISEKSEIFDDQFSVERPDGSNFTLKIRSTKLEDSAMYFCASRRDSPPEPNQPQHFGDGTRLSIL.

Of note for this clone: Distinct nucleotide sequences in the sample also encode this CDR3. The gene calls are TRBV2 and TRBJ1-5, with 7 bases identical to TRBD1. The CDR3 spans 15 residues. Germline V gene lookup returns CDR1 SNHLY and CDR2 FYNNEI. With V trimmed by 8 bases and J by 1 base, 8 bases remained unmatched. For the CDR3, the DNA is TGTGCCAGCCGGGGACAGTTATACAGCAATCAGCCCCAGCATTTT. Amino acid sequence: CASRGQLYSNQPQHF. Drawing the rest from reference TRBV2 and TRBJ1-5, the complete variable domain is EPEVTQTPSHQVTQMGQEVILRCVPISNHLYFYWYRQILGQKVEFLVSFYNNEISEKSEIFDDQFSVERPDGSNFTLKIRSTKLEDSAMYFCASRGQLYSNQPQHFGDGTRLSIL.

The V call is TRBV10-3, the J call TRBJ2-1, with TRBD1 identical over 7 bases. CDR3 size: 14 residues. After removal of 7 bases from V and 5 bases from J, the junction contained 8 bases not matched to a gene. Per the germline V gene, CDR1 is ENHRY and CDR2 is SYGVKD. This CDR3 reads CAINPGQRNNEQFF. As DNA, the CDR3 is TGTGCCATCAACCCGGGACAGAGAAACAATGAGCAGTTCTTC.

This clone came up once. The chain uses TRBV5-1 and TRBJ2-7; 10 bases match TRBD1. Per the germline V gene, CDR1 is SGHRS and CDR2 is YFSETQ. The CDR3 totals 15 residues. V dropped 4 bases and J dropped 5; count of bases not matched to a gene: 9. The DNA for the CDR3 is TGCGCCAGCAGCCGTGGGACAGGGGCGATCCACGAGCAGTACTTC. Translated: CASSRGTGAIHEQYF.

The chain couples TRBV11-3 to TRBJ1-1; 8 positions match TRBD1. Germline V gives CDR1 SGHNT, CDR2 YENEEA. The CDR3 covers 15 residues. Losses at the gene ends were 4 bases for V and 0 bases for J; bases not matched to a gene: 4. CDR3 protein: CASSSRGRMNTEAFF. DNA for the CDR3: TGTGCCAGCAGCTCCAGGGGGCGTATGAACACTGAAGCTTTCTTT.

V and J are TRBV2 and TRBJ2-7; 7 nucleotides match TRBD1. The CDR3 is made up of 16 amino acids. Germline CDR1 is SNHLY and CDR2 is FYNNEI. Losses at the gene ends were 5 bases for V and 5 bases for J; bases not matched to a gene: 15. CDR3 coding DNA: TGTGCCAGCAGTTTTCCAACCGGGACAGTTGGCAACGAGCAGTACTTC. Protein: CASSFPTGTVGNEQYF.

This rearrangement joins TRBV28 to TRBJ2-4; possibly TRBD1 for D (7 bases). The CDR3 is made up of 15 amino acids. Trimming cost V 6 bases and J 3 bases, with 15 bases left between them. The germline gives CDR1 MDHEN, CDR2 SYDVKM. CDR3 sequence reads: CASSGGQILKNIQYF. The CDR3 coding sequence is TGTGCCAGCAGCGGGGGACAGATCCTCAAAAACATTCAGTACTTC.

V and J are TRBV7-6 and TRBJ2-3; TRBD1 matches at 9 bases. With 5 bases clipped from V and 3 bases from J, the junction kept 9 bases outside the gene matches. The CDR3 runs 16 residues. The V gene's germline CDR1 is SGHVS and CDR2 FNYEAQ. The CDR3 DNA sequence: TGTGCCAGCAGCCTTTCCCCGGGACAGGGAACAGATACGCAGTATTTT. This sequence encodes CASSLSPGQGTDTQYF.

The rearrangement links TRBV11-1 to TRBJ1-1, with D perhaps matching TRBD1 (5 bases). Germline CDR1 is SGHAT and CDR2 is FQDESV (reference sequence). This CDR3 has 15 residues. V shed 5 bases and J shed 1 base, with 14 bases lying between them. CDR3 sequence (DNA): TGTGCCAGCAGCCATTATTCAACAGGGAACACTGAAGCTTTCTTT. Amino acid sequence: CASSHYSTGNTEAFF.

The V call is TRBV7-2, the J call TRBJ2-7; D is ambiguous. Germline CDR1 SGHTA, CDR2 FQGNSA. This CDR3 contains 13 residues. V lost 5 bases, J lost 6 bases, and 14 bases lay in between. As DNA, the CDR3 is TGTGCCAGCAGCCGCCGTTCGAGGACCGAGCAGTACTTC. Translating it yields CASSRRSRTEQYF.

J is TRBJ1-1 and V is TRBV28; 8 nucleotides match TRBD1. V lost 4 bases and J lost 7; bases outside the gene matches: 8. Germline CDR1 and CDR2: MDHEN and SYDVKM. CDR3 length equals 14 residues. The CDR3 region is CASSSGTGPFEAFF. CDR3 nucleotides: TGTGCCAGCAGTTCAGGGACAGGTCCCTTTGAAGCTTTCTTT. Drawing the rest from reference TRBV28 and TRBJ1-1, the complete variable domain is DVKVTQSSRYLVKRTGEKVFLECVQDMDHENMFWYRQDPGLGLRLIYFSYDVKMKEKGDIPEGYSVSREKKERFSLILESASTNQTSMYLCASSSGTGPFEAFFGQGTRLTVV.

The chain joins TRBV7-9 to TRBJ2-2; D is perhaps TRBD1 (5 bases). Deletions cut 1 base from V and 5 bases from J, with 14 bases between. This CDR3 comprises 16 residues. In germline, CDR1 is SEHNR, CDR2 FQNEAQ (reference sequence). CDR3 sequence: CASSLGGPAGTGELFF. CDR3 nucleotide sequence: TGTGCCAGCAGCTTAGGAGGCCCGGCAGGGACCGGGGAGCTGTTTTTT.